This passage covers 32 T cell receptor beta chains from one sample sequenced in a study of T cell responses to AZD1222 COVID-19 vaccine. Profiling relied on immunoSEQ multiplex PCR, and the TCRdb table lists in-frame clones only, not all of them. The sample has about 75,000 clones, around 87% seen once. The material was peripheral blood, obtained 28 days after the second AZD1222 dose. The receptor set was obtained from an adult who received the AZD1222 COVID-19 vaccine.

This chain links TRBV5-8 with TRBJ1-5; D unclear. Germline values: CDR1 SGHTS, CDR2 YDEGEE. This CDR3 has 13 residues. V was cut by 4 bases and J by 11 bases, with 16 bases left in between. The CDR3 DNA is TGTGCCAGCAGCCGAGAGAAGAGAACCACCCAGCATTTT. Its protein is CASSREKRTTQHF.

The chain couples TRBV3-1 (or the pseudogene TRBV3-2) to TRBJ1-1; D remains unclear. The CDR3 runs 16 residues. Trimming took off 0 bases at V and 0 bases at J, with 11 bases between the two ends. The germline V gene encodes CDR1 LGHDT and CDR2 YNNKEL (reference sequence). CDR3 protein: CASSQEWSRMNTEAFF. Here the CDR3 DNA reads TGTGCCAGCAGCCAAGAGTGGTCCCGCATGAACACTGAAGCTTTCTTT.

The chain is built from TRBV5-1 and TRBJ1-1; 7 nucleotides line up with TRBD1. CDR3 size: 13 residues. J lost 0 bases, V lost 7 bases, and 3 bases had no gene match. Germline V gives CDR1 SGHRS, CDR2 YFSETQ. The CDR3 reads CASSRGLNTEAFF. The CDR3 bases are TGCGCCAGCTCAAGGGGGCTGAACACTGAAGCTTTCTTT. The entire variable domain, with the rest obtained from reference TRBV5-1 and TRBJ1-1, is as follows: KAGVTQTPRYLIKTRGQQVTLSCSPISGHRSVSWYQQTPGQGLQFLFEYFSETQRNKGNFPGRFSGRQFSNSRSEMNVSTLELGDSALYLCASSRGLNTEAFFGQGTRLTVV.

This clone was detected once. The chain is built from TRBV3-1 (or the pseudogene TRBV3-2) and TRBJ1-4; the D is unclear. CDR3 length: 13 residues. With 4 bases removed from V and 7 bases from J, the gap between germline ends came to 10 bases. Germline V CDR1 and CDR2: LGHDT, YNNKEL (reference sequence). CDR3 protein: CASSPGIAEKLFF. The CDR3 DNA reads TGTGCCAGCAGCCCCGGTATAGCTGAAAAACTGTTTTTT.

The CDR3 bases are TGTGCCAGCAGCCCTCTCCTGACAGGGGACCACGAGCAGTACTTC. Protein: CASSPLLTGDHEQYF. J is TRBJ2-7 and V is TRBV7-7; 8 bases map to TRBD1. V lost 5 bases to trimming and J lost 5 bases; unmatched junction nucleotides: 11. Germline lookup yields CDR1 SSHAT and CDR2 FNYEAQ (reference sequence). This CDR3 comprises 15 residues.

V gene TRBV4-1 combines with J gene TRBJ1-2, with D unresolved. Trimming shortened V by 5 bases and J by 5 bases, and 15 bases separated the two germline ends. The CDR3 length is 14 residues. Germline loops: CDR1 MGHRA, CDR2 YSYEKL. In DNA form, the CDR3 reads TGCGCCAGCAGCGGCGGAAGCCTCCGGTATGGCTACACCTTC. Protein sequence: CASSGGSLRYGYTF.

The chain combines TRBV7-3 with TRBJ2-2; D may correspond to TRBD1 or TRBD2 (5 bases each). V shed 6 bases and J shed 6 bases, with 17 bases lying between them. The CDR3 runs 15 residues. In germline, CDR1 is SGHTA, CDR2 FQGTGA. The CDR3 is CASRSNGGVAGELFF. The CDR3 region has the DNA TGTGCCAGCAGATCTAATGGGGGAGTCGCCGGGGAGCTGTTTTTT. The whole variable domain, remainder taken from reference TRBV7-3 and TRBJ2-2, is GAGVSQTPSNKVTEKGKYVELRCDPISGHTALYWYRQSLGQGPEFLIYFQGTGAADDSGLPNDRFFAVRPEGSVSTLKIQRTERGDSAVYLCASRSNGGVAGELFFGEGSRLTVL.

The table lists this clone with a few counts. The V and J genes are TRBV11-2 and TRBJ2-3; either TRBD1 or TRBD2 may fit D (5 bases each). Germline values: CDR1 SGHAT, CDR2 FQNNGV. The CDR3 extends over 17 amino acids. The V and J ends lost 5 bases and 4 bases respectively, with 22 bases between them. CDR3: CASSVLRGLEKADTQYF. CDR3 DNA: TGTGCCAGCAGCGTCCTCCGGGGCCTGGAGAAGGCAGATACGCAGTATTTT. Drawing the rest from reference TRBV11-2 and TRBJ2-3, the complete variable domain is EAGVAQSPRYKIIEKRQSVAFWCNPISGHATLYWYQQILGQGPKLLIQFQNNGVVDDSQLPKDRFSAERLKGVDSTLKIQPAKLEDSAVYLCASSVLRGLEKADTQYFGPGTRLTVL.

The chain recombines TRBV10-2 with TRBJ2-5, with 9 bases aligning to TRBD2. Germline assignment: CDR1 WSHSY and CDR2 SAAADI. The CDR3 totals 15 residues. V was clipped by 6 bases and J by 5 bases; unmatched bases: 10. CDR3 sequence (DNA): TGCGCCAGCAGCTTTGAAGCGGGGGGCCGGGAGACCCAGTACTTC. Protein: CASSFEAGGRETQYF.

CDR3 nucleotides: TGTGCCAGCAGCTTCAGGCAGGACTATGGCTACACCTTC. The encoded protein is CASSFRQDYGYTF. The chain is built from TRBV7-8 and TRBJ1-2; the D is unclear. V gave up 3 bases and J gave up 3 bases, with 8 bases separating them. The CDR3 is made up of 13 amino acids. Per the germline V gene, CDR1 is SGHVS and CDR2 is FQNEAQ.

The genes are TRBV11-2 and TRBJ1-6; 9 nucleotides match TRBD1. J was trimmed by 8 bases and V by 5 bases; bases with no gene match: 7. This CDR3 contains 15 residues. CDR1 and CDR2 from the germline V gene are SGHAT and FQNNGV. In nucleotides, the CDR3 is TGTGCCAGCAGCGTAGGGGGACAGGGCCATTCACCCCTCCACTTT. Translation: CASSVGGQGHSPLHF.

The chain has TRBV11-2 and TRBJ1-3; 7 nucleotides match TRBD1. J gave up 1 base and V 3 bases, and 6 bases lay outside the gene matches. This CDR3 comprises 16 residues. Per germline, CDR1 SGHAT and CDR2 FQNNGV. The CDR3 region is CASSLGGGWSGNTIYF. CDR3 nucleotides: TGTGCCAGCAGCTTGGGAGGGGGCTGGTCTGGAAACACCATATATTTT.

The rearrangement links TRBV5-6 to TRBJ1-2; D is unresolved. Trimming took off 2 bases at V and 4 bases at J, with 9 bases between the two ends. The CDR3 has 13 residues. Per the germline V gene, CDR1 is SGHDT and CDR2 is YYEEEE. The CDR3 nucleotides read TGTGCCAGCAGCTTTAAGAGACCCTATGGCTACACCTTC. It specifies CASSFKRPYGYTF.

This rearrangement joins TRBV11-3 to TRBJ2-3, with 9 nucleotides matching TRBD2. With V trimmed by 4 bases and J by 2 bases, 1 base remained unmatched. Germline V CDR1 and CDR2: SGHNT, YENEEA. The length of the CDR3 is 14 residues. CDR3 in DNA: TGTGCCAGCAGCTCGGGACTAGCCACAGATACGCAGTATTTT. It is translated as CASSSGLATDTQYF.

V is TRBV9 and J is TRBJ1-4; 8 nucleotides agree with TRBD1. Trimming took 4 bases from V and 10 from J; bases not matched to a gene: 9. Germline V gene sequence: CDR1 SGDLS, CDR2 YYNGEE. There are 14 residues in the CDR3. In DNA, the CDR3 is TGTGCCAGCAGCTTAACGGACAGGGCTGGAAAACTGTTTTTT. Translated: CASSLTDRAGKLFF.

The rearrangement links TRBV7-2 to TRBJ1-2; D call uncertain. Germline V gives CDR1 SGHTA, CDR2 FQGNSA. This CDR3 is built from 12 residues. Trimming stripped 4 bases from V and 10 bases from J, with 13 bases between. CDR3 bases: TGTGCCAGCAGCTCTGGACGGTTCTTCTACACCTTC. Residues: CASSSGRFFYTF.

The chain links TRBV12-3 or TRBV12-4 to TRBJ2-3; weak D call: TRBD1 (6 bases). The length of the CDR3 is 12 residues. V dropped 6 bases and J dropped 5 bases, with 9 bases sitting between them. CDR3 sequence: CASSLRGDTQYF. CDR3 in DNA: TGTGCCAGCAGCCTCAGGGGAGATACGCAGTATTTT.

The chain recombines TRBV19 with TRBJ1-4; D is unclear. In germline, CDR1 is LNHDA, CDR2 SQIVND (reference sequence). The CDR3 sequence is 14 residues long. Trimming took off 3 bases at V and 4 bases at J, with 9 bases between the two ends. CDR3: CASSMGLFNEKLFF. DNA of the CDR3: TGTGCCAGTAGTATGGGCCTGTTTAATGAAAAACTGTTTTTT.

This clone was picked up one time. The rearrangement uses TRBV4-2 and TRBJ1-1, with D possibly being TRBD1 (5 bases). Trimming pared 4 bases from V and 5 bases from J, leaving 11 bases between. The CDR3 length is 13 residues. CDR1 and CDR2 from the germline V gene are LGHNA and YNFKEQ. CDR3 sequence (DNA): TGTGCCAGCAGCCGGTCGGGGGGGACTGAAGCTTTCTTT. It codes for CASSRSGGTEAFF.

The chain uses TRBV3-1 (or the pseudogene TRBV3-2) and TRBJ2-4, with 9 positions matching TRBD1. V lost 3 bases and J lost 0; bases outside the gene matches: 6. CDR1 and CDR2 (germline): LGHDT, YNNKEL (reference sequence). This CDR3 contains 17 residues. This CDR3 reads CASSHETGGSAKNIQYF. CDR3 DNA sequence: TGTGCCAGCAGCCACGAGACAGGGGGATCAGCCAAAAACATTCAGTACTTC.

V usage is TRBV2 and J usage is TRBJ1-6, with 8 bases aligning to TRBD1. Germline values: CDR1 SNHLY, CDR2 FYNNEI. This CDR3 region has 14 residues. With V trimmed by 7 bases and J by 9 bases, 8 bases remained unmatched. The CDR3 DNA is TGTGCCAGCACAACCGGGACAGGCGCTTCACCCCTCCACTTT. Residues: CASTTGTGASPLHF.

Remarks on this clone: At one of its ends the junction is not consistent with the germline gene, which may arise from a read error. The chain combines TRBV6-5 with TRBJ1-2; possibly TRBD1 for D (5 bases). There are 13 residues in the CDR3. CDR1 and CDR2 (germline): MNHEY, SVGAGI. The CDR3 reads CASKTSGTYRYTF. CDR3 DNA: TGTGCCAGCAAAACTTCCGGGACCTATCGCTACACCTTC.

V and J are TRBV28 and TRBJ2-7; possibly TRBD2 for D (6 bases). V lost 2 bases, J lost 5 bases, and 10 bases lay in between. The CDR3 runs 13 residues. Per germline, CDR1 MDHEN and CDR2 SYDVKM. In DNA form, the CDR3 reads TGTGCCAGCAGTTTAGAATGGGGGGACGAGCAGTACTTC. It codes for CASSLEWGDEQYF.

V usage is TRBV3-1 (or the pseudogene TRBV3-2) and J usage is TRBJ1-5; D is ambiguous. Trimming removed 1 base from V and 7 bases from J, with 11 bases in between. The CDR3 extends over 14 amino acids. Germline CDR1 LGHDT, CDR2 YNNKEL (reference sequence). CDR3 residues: CASSQASRLQPQHF. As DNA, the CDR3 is TGTGCCAGCAGCCAAGCCTCAAGGTTACAGCCCCAGCATTTT.

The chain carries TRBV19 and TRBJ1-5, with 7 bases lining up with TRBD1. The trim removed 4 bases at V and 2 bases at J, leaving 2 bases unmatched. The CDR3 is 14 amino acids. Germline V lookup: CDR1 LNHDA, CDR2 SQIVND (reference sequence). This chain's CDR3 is CASSTTGGNQPQHF. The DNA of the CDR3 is TGTGCCAGTAGTACAACAGGGGGCAATCAGCCCCAGCATTTT.

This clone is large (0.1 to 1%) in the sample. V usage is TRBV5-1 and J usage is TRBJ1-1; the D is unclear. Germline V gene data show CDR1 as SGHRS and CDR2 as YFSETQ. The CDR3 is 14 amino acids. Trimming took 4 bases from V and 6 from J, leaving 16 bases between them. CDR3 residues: CASSPNHKTSEAFF. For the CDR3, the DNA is TGCGCCAGCAGCCCAAACCACAAAACGTCTGAAGCTTTCTTT.

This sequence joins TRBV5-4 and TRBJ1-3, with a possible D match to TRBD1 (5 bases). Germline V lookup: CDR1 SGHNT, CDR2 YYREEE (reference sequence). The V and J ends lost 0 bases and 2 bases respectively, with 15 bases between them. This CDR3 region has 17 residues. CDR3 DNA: TGTGCCAGCAGCTTGGGATCCAGGGTATCGACTGGAAACACCATATATTTT. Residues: CASSLGSRVSTGNTIYF.

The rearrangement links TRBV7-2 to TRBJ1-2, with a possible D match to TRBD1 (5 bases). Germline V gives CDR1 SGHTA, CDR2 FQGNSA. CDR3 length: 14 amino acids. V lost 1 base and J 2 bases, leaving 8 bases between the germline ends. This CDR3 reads CASSLDKGNYGYTF. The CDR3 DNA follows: TGTGCCAGCAGCTTAGATAAGGGGAACTATGGCTACACCTTC.

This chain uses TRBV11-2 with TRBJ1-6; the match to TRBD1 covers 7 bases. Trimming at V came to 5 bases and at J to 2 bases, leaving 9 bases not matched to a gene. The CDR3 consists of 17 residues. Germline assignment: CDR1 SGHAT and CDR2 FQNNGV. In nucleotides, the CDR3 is TGTGCCAGCAGCCCCGACGACAGGGCACCCTATAATTCACCCCTCCACTTT. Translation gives CASSPDDRAPYNSPLHF.

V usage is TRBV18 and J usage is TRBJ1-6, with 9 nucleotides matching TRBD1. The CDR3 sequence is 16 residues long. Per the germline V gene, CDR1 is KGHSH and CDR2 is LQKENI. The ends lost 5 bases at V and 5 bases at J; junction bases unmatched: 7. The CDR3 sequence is CASSSVGQGNNSPLHF. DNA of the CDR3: TGTGCCAGCTCATCAGTCGGACAGGGGAATAATTCACCCCTCCACTTT.

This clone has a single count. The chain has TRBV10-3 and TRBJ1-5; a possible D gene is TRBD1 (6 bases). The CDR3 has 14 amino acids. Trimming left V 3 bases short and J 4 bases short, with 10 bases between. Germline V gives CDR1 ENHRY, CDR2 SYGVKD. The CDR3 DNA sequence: TGTGCCATCAGTGAACGGACAGATAATCAGCCCCAGCATTTT. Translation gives CAISERTDNQPQHF.

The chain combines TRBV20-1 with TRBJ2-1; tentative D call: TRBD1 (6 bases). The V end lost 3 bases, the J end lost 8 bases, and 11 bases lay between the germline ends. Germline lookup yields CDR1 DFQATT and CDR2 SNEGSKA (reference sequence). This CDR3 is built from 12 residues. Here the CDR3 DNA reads TGCAGTGCTAGTTCAGGGGCATATGAGCAGTTCTTC. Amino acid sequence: CSASSGAYEQFF.